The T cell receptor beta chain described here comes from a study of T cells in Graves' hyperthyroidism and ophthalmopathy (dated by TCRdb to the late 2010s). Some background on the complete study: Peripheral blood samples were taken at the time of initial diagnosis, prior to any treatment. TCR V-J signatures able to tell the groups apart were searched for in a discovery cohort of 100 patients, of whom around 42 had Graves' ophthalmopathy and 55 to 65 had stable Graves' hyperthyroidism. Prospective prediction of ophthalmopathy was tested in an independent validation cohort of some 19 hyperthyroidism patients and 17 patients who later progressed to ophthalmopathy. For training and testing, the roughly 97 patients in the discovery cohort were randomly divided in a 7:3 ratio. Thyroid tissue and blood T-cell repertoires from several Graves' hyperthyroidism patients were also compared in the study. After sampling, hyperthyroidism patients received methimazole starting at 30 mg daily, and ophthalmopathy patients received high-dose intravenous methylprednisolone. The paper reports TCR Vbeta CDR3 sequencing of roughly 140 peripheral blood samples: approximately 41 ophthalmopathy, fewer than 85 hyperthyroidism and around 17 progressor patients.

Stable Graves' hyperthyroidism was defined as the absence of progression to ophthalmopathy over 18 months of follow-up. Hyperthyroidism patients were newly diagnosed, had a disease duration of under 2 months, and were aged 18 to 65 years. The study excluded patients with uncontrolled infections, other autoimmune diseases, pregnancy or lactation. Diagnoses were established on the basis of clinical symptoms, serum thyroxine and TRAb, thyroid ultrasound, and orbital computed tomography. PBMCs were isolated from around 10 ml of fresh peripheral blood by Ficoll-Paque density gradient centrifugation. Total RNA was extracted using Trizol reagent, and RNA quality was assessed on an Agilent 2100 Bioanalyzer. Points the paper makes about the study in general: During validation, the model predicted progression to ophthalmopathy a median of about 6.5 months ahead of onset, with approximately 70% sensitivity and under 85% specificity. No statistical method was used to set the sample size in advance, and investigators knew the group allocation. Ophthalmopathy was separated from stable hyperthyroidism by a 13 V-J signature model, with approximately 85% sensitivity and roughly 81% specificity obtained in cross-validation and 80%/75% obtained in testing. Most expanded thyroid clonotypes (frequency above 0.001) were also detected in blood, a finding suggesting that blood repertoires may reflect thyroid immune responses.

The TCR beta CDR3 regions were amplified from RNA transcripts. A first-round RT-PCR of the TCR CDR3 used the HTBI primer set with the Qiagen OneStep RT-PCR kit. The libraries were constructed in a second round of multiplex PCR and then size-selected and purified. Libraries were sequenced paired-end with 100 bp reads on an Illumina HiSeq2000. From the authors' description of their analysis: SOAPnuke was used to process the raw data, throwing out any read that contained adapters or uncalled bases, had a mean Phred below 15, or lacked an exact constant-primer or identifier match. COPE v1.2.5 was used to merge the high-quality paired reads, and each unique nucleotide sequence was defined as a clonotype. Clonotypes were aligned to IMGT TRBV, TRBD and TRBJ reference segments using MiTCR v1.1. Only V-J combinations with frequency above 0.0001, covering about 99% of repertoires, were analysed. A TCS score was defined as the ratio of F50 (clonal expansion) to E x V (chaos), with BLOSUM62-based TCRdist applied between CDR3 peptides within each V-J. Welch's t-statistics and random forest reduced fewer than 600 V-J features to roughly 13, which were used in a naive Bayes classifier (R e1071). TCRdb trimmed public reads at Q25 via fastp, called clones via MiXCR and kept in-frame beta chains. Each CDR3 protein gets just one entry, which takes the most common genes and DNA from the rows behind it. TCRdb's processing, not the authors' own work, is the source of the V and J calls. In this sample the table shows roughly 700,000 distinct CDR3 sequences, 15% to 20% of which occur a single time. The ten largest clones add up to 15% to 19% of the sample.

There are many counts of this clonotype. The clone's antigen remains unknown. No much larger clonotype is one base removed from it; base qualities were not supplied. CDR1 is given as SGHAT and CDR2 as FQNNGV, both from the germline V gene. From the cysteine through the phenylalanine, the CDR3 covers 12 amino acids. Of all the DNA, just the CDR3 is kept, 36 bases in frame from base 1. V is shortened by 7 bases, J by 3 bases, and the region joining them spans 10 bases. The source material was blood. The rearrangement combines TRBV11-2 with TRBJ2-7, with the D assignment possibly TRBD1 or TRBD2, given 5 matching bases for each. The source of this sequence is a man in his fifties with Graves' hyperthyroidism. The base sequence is TGTGCCAGCACCGAGGGGTACTACGAGCAGTACTTC. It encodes CASTEGYYEQYF.